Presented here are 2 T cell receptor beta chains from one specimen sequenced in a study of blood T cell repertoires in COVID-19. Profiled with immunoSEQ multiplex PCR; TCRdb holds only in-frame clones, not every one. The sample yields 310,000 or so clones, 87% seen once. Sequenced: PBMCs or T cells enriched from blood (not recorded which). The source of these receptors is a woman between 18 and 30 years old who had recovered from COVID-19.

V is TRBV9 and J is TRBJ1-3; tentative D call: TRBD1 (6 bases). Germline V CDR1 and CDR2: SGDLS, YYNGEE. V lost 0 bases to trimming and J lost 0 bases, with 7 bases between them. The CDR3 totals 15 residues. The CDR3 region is CASSVEDSSGNTIYF. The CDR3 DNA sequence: TGTGCCAGCAGCGTAGAGGACAGCTCTGGAAACACCATATATTTT. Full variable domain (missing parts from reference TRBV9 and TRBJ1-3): DSGVTQTPKHLITATGQRVTLRCSPRSGDLSVYWYQQSLDQGLQFLIQYYNGEERAKGNILERFSAQQFPDLHSELNLSSLELGDSALYFCASSVEDSSGNTIYFGEGSWLTVV.

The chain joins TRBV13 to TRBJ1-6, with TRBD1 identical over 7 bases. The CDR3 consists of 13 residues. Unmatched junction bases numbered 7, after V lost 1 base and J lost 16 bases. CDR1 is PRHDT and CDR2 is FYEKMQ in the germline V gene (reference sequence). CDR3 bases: TGTGCCAGCAGCTTAGATCAGGGGGTAGGGCTCCACTTT. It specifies CASSLDQGVGLHF.